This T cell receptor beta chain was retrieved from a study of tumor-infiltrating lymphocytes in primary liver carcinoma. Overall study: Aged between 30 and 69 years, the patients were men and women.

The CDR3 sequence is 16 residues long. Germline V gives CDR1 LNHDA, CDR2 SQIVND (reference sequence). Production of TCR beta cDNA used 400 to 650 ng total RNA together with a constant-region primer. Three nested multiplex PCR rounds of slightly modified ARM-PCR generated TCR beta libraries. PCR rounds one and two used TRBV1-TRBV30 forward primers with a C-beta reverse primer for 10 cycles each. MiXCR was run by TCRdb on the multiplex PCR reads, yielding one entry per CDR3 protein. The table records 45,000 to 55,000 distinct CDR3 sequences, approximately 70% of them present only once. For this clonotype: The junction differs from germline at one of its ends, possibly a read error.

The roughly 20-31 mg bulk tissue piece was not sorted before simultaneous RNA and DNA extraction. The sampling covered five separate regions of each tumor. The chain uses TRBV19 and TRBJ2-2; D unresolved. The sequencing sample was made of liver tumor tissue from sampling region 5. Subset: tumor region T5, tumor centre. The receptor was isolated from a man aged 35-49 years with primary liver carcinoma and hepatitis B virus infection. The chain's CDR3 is CASSRTSDANTEELFF. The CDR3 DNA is TGTGCCAGTAGTAGAACGTCGGACGCGAACACCGAGGAGCTGTTTTTT.